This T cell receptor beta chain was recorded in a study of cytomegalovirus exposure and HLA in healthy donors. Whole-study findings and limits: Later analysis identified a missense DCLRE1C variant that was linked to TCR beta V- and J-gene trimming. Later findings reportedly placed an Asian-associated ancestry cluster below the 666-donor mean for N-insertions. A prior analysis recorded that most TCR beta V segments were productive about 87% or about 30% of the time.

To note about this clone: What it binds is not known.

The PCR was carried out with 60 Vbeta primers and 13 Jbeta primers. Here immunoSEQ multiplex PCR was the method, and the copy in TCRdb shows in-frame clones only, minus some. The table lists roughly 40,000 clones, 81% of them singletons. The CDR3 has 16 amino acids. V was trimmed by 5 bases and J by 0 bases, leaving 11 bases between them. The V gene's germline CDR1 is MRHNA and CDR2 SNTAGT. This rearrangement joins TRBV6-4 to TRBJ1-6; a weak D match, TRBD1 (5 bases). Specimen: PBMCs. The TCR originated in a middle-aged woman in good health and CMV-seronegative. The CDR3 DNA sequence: TGTGCCAGCAGTCCTACGGGGGACTCCTATAATTCACCCCTCCACTTT. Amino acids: CASSPTGDSYNSPLHF.